Following are 13 T cell receptor beta chains from one sample sequenced in a study of blood T cell repertoires in COVID-19. Sequencing was performed with immunoSEQ multiplex PCR; in TCRdb, only in-frame clones are kept and a portion is missing. The table shows fewer than 200,000 clones, with approximately 87% occurring only once. Sample: PBMCs or T cells enriched from blood (not recorded which). These receptors were obtained from a woman aged 45-65 years who had recovered from COVID-19.

The chain combines TRBV5-1 with TRBJ1-1; D is perhaps TRBD1 (5 bases). In germline, CDR1 is SGHRS, CDR2 YFSETQ. The V end was cut by 7 bases, the J end by 1 base, with 11 bases between. This CDR3 spans 13 amino acids. The CDR3: CASRSRANTEAFF. Here the CDR3 DNA reads TGCGCCAGCCGATCCAGGGCGAACACTGAAGCTTTCTTT. The variable domain in full, with the rest retrieved from reference TRBV5-1 and TRBJ1-1, is KAGVTQTPRYLIKTRGQQVTLSCSPISGHRSVSWYQQTPGQGLQFLFEYFSETQRNKGNFPGRFSGRQFSNSRSEMNVSTLELGDSALYLCASRSRANTEAFFGQGTRLTVV.

The V and J genes are TRBV2 and TRBJ1-2; no firm D call. The ends were cut back, 0 bases at V and 2 bases at J, with 13 bases in the middle. The CDR3 length is 16 residues. The germline gives CDR1 SNHLY, CDR2 FYNNEI. The CDR3, as DNA: TGTGCCAGCAGTGAAGCGATGGTGGCTGTGAACTATGGCTACACCTTC. Its protein is CASSEAMVAVNYGYTF.

V and J are TRBV19 and TRBJ1-5; 7 nucleotides line up with TRBD1. This CDR3 contains 15 residues. V dropped 3 bases and J dropped 11; count of bases not matched to a gene: 13. Germline V gives CDR1 LNHDA, CDR2 SQIVND (reference sequence). The CDR3 loop reads CASSMGWTGPSAQHF. The CDR3 coding sequence is TGTGCCAGTAGTATGGGGTGGACAGGACCCTCGGCCCAGCATTTT.

This clone was seen a handful of times. This chain connects TRBV5-1 to TRBJ1-1; D is uncertain. The germline V gene encodes CDR1 SGHRS and CDR2 YFSETQ. V was shortened by 4 bases and J by 4 bases, with 14 bases between the two germline ends. This CDR3 is built from 14 residues. This CDR3 is CASSQLTGSTEAFF. The CDR3 bases are TGCGCCAGCAGCCAACTGACCGGGAGCACTGAAGCTTTCTTT.

The chain is built from TRBV7-3 and TRBJ1-1, with a tentative D call TRBD1 (6 bases). This CDR3 spans 18 amino acids. Germline-derived CDR1 and CDR2 are SGHTA and FQGTGA. V was pared by 6 bases and J by 4 bases, with 27 bases between. CDR3 region: CASSPHLGTRPRGTEAFF. The CDR3 DNA sequence: TGTGCCAGCAGTCCCCATTTAGGGACAAGGCCCCGGGGCACTGAAGCTTTCTTT.

The chain joins TRBV19 to TRBJ1-2; 10 bases match TRBD1. Trimming cost V 6 bases and J 4 bases; bases outside gene matches: 8. Germline V gene sequence: CDR1 LNHDA, CDR2 SQIVND (reference sequence). CDR3 size: 15 residues. CDR3 DNA: TGTGCCAGTAGCAGGGGACAGGGGTTCAGCTATGGCTACACCTTC. This translates into CASSRGQGFSYGYTF. Supplemented by reference TRBV19 and TRBJ1-2, the full variable domain reads DGGITQSPKYLFRKEGQNVTLSCEQNLNHDAMYWYRQDPGQGLRLIYYSQIVNDFQKGDIAEGYSVSREKKESFPLTVTSAQKNPTAFYLCASSRGQGFSYGYTFGSGTRLTVV.

The gene calls are TRBV4-2 and TRBJ1-2; no firm D call. V lost 0 bases, J lost 4 bases, and 9 bases lay in between. Germline V gene sequence: CDR1 LGHNA, CDR2 YNFKEQ. The CDR3 contains 14 residues. CDR3 protein: CASSQEVGGYGYTF. The CDR3 DNA reads TGTGCCAGCAGCCAAGAGGTCGGAGGCTATGGCTACACCTTC.

The rearrangement joins TRBV9 to TRBJ1-4; D gene unclear. Trimming left V 2 bases short and J 0 bases short, with 5 bases between. Per germline, CDR1 SGDLS and CDR2 YYNGEE. This CDR3 is built from 14 residues. The CDR3 bases are TGTGCCAGCAGCGTCAGTACAACTAATGAAAAACTGTTTTTT. It translates to CASSVSTTNEKLFF.

V usage is TRBV7-2 and J usage is TRBJ2-7; possible D gene TRBD2, 6 bases. The germline V gene has CDR1 SGHTA and CDR2 FQGNSA. V lost 2 bases to trimming and J lost 0 bases, with 11 bases between them. This CDR3 region has 15 residues. The CDR3 DNA reads as TGTGCCAGCAGCTTAAACTACGGGAGCTCCTACGAGCAGTACGTC. It specifies CASSLNYGSSYEQYV.

This sequence joins TRBV11-3 and TRBJ2-1, with 12 bases fitting TRBD2. Per germline, CDR1 SGHNT and CDR2 YENEEA. J lost 0 bases, V lost 1 base, and 4 bases had no gene match. This CDR3 is built from 18 residues. CDR3 amino acids: CASSLGVTSGSSYNEQFF. In DNA, the CDR3 is TGTGCCAGCAGCTTAGGGGTGACTAGCGGGAGCTCCTACAATGAGCAGTTCTTC.

The V call is TRBV3-1 (or the pseudogene TRBV3-2), the J call TRBJ1-1, with D unclear. This CDR3 comprises 12 residues. Trimming removed 7 bases from V and 6 bases from J, with 12 bases in between. Germline V CDR1 and CDR2: LGHDT, YNNKEL (reference sequence). CDR3 nucleotide sequence: TGTGCCAGCACCTCCGGGAGGGCTGAAGCTTTCTTT. Translation: CASTSGRAEAFF.

The genes are TRBV7-9 and TRBJ1-4; tentative D call: TRBD1 (6 bases). Trimming stripped 1 base from V and 3 bases from J, with 9 bases between. In germline, CDR1 is SEHNR, CDR2 FQNEAQ (reference sequence). This CDR3 comprises 15 residues. CDR3 sequence (DNA): TGTGCCAGCAGCTTAGAGCAGGGGCCTAATGAAAAACTGTTTTTT. Translation: CASSLEQGPNEKLFF.

CDR3 sequence reads: CASSTEKIAFF. The CDR3 DNA is TGTGCCAGCAGTACCGAGAAGATAGCTTTCTTT. J is TRBJ1-1 and V is TRBV6-2 or TRBV6-3; unclear D gene. V was clipped by 5 bases and J by 10 bases, with 11 bases between them. CDR3 length: 11 residues. Germline CDR1 and CDR2: MNHEY and SVGEGT.